This T cell receptor (beta chain) emerged from a study of vaccination and CD4 T cells after COVID-19 (dated by TCRdb to 2021 to 2024). Regarding the complete study: Every convalescent patient had a positive nasal swab PCR test for SARS-CoV-2, with mild disease in several patients and severe disease in one. The convalescent cohort comprised six males and four females, including two Hispanic individuals, seven Caucasians, two Asians and one multiracial person. Each participant got two doses of either the Pfizer-BioNTech BNT162b2 vaccine (n=8) or the Moderna mRNA-1273 vaccine (n=2). Post-COVID blood samples from convalescent patients were collected a median of around 100 days after diagnosis, with a range of 35 to 161 days. Post-vaccine blood samples were taken a median of roughly 72 days after the second vaccine dose, with a range of about 12 to 250 days. The cultures were stimulated with overlapping spike peptide pools from SARS-CoV-2 and from the common cold coronaviruses HCoV-NL63, HCoV-OC43 and HCoV-229E. Control cultures received a CEFX viral epitope pool as the positive control, an HIV-1 Nef peptide pool as the negative control, or no peptide. In 10 COVID-19 convalescent patients and a handful of infection-naive healthy vaccine recipients, researchers compared the spike-specific CD4+ TCR repertoire from before mRNA vaccination with the repertoire from after.

Details on this clonotype: No antigen is known for it. No base quality values were provided; no much bigger clone lies one nucleotide off.

The protocol used for the library was PCR. DNA from cultured CD4+ T cells was subjected to TCR sequencing with the Oncomine TCR Beta short-read assay at the Johns Hopkins FTIC core. The QIAamp micro DNA kit was used to extract genomic DNA from the cultured CD4+ T cells. The Oncomine TCR Beta libraries from cultured CD4+ T cells were pooled using unique dual indexes and then sequenced on an Illumina iSeq 100. For the original study's pipeline: Non-productive sequences were filtered out, and CDR3s that did not start with C, did not end with F or W, or were shorter than 7 amino acids were discarded. Antigen-specific clonotypes were identified with the MANAFEST web application by comparing peptide-stimulated wells with reference and other culture wells. For a clone to be called positive, the clone needed an FDR below 0.05, an odds ratio above 5, and a productive frequency above 0.1% in at least two of three replicate wells. Cross-reactive clonotypes were defined as significantly expanded in both SARS-CoV-2 spike wells and at least one common cold coronavirus spike condition. Similarity between CDR3 sequences was evaluated in R version 3.6.1 using Levenshtein distances (stringdist) and unrooted phylogenetic trees (ape). The public reads were run again by TCRdb, first through fastp at Q25 and then through MiXCR, and only productive beta chains were kept. Each CDR3 protein gets just one entry, which takes the most common genes and DNA from the rows behind it. The V and J calls follow TCRdb's processing rather than the paper's. The sample table contains about 18,000 distinct CDR3 sequences; only one count was recorded for roughly 55% of them. 8.5% to 10% of the sample is in the top ten clones.

The junction carries 15 bases between V and J, which are trimmed by 5 bases and 5 bases respectively. CDR1 and CDR2, looked up from the germline V gene, are SGHTA and FQGNSA. The CDR3 covers 14 residues, taking in both the cysteine and the phenylalanine. Only CDR3 DNA remains: 42 bases, in frame from the first base. Findings and caveats that apply to the study as a whole: In convalescent patients, a median around 85% of post-vaccine SARS-CoV-2-reactive clones were detected only after vaccination, and vaccine-specific priming was suggested by this finding. The median count of SARS-CoV-2-reactive clonotypes went up from under 25 after infection to about 41 after vaccination, although the change was not significant. In convalescent patients, nearly all vaccine-specific clones (304 of 307) were found to be mono-reactive for SARS-CoV-2 spike rather than cross-reactive with common cold coronaviruses. Relatively few convalescent patients were included in the study, and early timepoints after natural infection were not analyzed.

The treatment or condition label, as the study defines it: roughly 11-day PBMC culture with coronavirus spike peptide pools or control peptides (ViraFEST assay). The study used the ViraFEST assay, which expanded antigen-specific T cells with peptide pools and then identified expanded clonotypes by TCR sequencing. Positive SARS-CoV-2 PCR tests in the convalescent patients dated from March to December 2020, before Alpha, Beta and Delta variants emerged in the United States. PBMCs were cultured at around 2 million per well in IMDM supplemented with roughly 5% human AB serum and 8.5 to 10 IU/ml IL-2, with 9.5 to 10 ug/ml peptide pools added. On days 3 and 7, half of the culture medium was replaced with fresh IL-2-containing medium. CD4+ T cells were isolated after roughly 9 days of culture through negative selection using the EasySep CD4+ T cell isolation kit. PBMCs were separated from whole blood using Ficoll-Paque Plus gradient centrifugation and then either used fresh or cryopreserved at -140C. Each culture condition was generally run in triplicate wells.

The sample consisted of CD4+ T cells from blood, cultured in vitro, taken after SARS-CoV-2 vaccination. The sequence was collected from a human donor who had recovered from COVID-19. This chain joins TRBV7-2 to TRBJ2-5; TRBD2 could be the D gene, as 5 bases match. CDR3 sequence: CASSVTSMVETQYF. The sequenced DNA is TGTGCCAGCAGCGTCACTAGTATGGTCGAGACCCAGTACTTC.